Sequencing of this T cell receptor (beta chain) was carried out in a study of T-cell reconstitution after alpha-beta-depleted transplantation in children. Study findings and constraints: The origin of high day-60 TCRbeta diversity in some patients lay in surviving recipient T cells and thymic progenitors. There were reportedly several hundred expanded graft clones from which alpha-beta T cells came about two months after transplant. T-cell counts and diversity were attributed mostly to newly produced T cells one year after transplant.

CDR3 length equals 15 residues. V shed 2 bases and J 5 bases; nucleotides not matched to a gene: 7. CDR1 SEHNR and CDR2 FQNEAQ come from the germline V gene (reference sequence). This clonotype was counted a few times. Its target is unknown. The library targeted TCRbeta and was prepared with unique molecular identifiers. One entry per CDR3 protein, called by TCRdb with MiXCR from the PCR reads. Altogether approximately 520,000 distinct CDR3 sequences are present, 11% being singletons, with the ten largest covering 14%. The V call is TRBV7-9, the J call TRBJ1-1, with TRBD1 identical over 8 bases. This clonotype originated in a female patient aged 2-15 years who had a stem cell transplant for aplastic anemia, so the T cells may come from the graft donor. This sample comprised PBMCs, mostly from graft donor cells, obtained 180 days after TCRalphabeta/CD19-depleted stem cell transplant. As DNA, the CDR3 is TGTGCCAGCAGCTTACCGCCAGGGGGCCGAACTGAAGCTTTCTTT. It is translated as CASSLPPGGRTEAFF.